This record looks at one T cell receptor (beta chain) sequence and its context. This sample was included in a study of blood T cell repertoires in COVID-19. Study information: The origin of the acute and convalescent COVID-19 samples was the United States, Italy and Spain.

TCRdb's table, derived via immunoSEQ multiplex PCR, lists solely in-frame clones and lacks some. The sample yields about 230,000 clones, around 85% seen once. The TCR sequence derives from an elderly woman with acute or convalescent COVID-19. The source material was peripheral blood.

CDR3 residues: CASSLSTGFTGFYGYTF. DNA for the CDR3: TGTGCCAGCAGCTTATCTACTGGGTTCACAGGGTTTTATGGCTACACCTTC. This sequence joins TRBV7-2 and TRBJ1-2; weak D call: TRBD1 (6 bases). The CDR3 runs 17 residues. The V and J ends lost 2 bases and 5 bases respectively, with 21 bases between them. CDR1 and CDR2 (germline): SGHTA, FQGNSA.